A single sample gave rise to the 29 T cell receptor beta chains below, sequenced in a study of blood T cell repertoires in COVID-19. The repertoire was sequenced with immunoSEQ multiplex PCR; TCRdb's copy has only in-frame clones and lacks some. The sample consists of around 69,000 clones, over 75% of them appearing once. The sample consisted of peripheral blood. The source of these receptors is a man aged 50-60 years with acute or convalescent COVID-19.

The CDR3 coding sequence is TGTGCCAGCAGTTTAAGCGGGGGGGCCTACAATGAGCAGTTCTTC. This translates into CASSLSGGAYNEQFF. This rearrangement joins TRBV6-2 or TRBV6-3 to TRBJ2-1, with 10 bases matching TRBD2. In germline, CDR1 is MNHEY, CDR2 SVGEGT. Germline trimming cut 4 bases from V and 2 bases from J; bases unmatched to any gene: 2. The CDR3 contains 15 residues.

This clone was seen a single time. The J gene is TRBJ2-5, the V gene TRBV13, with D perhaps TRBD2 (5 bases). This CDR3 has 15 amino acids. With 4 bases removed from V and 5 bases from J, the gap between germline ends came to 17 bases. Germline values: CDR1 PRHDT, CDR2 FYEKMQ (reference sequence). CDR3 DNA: TGTGCCAGCAGCTCACGGGGTAGGGTCTTGGAGACCCAGTACTTC. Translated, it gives CASSSRGRVLETQYF.

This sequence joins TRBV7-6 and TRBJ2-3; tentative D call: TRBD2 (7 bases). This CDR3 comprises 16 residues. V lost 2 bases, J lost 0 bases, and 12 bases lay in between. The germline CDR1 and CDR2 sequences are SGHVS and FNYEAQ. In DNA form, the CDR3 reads TGTGCCAGCAGCTTAAGAGGGGGGGCTAGCACAGATACGCAGTATTTT. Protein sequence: CASSLRGGASTDTQYF.

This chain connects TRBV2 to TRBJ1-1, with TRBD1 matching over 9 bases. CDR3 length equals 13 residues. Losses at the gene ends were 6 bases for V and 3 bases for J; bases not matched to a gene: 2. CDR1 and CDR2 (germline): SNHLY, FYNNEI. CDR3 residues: CASSRDRDTEAFF. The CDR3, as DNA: TGTGCCAGCAGCAGGGACAGGGACACTGAAGCTTTCTTT.

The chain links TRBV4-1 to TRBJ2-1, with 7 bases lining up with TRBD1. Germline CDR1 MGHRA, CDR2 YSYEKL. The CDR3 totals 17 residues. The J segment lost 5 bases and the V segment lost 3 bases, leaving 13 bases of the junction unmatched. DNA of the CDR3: TGCGCCAGCAGCCACTCTTTACAGGGGACAGAGAACAATGAGCAGTTCTTC. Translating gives CASSHSLQGTENNEQFF.

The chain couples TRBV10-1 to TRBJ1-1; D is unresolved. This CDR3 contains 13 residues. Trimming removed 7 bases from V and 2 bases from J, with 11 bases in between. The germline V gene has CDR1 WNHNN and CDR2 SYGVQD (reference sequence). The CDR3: CASTDDSNTEAFF. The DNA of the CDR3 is TGCGCCAGCACCGACGACTCCAACACTGAAGCTTTCTTT.

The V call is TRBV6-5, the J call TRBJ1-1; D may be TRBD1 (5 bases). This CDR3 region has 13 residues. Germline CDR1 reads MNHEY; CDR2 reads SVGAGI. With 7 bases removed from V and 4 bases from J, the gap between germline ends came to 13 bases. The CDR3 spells CASKAGRVTEAFF. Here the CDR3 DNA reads TGTGCCAGCAAAGCAGGGAGGGTCACTGAAGCTTTCTTT.

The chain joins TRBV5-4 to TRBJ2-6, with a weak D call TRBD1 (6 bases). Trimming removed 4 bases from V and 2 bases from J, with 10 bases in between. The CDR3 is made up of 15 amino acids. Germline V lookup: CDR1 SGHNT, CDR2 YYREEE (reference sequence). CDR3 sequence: CASSAEGAGANVLTF. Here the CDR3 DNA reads TGTGCCAGCAGCGCCGAGGGGGCTGGGGCCAACGTCCTGACTTTC.

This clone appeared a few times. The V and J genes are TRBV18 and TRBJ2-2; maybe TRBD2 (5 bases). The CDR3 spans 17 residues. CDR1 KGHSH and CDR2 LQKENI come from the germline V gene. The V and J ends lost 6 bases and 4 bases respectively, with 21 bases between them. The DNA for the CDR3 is TGTGCCAGCTCTAGGGCCAGCCCCTCGGGGAGCACCGGGGAGCTGTTTTTT. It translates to CASSRASPSGSTGELFF.

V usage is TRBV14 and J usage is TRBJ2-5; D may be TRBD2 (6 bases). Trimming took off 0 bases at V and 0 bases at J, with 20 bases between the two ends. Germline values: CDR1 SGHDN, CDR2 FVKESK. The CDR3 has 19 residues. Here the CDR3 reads CASSQEGSWAAGYQETQYF. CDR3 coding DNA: TGTGCCAGCAGCCAAGAAGGCTCGTGGGCCGCGGGGTACCAAGAGACCCAGTACTTC.

Here the CDR3 DNA reads TGTGCCAGCAGCCAAGATCCGAGCGGGGGGGCCCCGGGAAACATTCAGTACTTC. It translates to CASSQDPSGGAPGNIQYF. The chain links TRBV3-1 (or the pseudogene TRBV3-2) to TRBJ2-4, with 10 positions matching TRBD2. The ends lost 0 bases at V and 6 bases at J; junction bases unmatched: 11. The CDR3 has 18 amino acids. Germline V gene lookup returns CDR1 LGHDT and CDR2 YNNKEL (reference sequence).

The CDR3 sequence is CASSYREFSGYTF. CDR3 nucleotides: TGTGCCAGCAGTTATAGGGAGTTTAGCGGCTACACCTTC. The gene calls are TRBV12-3 or TRBV12-4 and TRBJ1-2; D gene ambiguous. Trimming pared 4 bases from V and 8 bases from J, leaving 14 bases between. The CDR3 covers 13 residues.

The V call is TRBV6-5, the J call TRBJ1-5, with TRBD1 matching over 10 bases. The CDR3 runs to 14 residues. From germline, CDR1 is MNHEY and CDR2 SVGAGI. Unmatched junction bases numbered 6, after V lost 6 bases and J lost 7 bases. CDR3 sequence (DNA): TGTGCCAGCAGAAAGACAGGGGGCGTGCAGCCCCAGCATTTT. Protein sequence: CASRKTGGVQPQHF.

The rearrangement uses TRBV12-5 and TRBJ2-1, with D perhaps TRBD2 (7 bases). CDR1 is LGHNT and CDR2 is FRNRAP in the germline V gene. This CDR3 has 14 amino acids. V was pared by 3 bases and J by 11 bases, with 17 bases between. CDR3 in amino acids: CASGFGGRGSQQFF. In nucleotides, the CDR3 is TGTGCTAGTGGTTTCGGGGGGCGGGGTTCTCAGCAGTTCTTC.

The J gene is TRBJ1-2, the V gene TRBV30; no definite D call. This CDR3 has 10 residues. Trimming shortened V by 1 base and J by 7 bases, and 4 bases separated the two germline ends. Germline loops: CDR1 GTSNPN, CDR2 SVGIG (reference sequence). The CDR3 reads CAWSGAGYTF. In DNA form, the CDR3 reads TGTGCCTGGAGTGGGGCTGGCTACACCTTC.

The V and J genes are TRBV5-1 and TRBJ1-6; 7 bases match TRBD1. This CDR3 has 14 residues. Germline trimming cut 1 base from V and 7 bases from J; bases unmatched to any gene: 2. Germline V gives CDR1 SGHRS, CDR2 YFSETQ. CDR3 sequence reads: CASSLSGGNSPLHF. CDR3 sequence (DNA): TGCGCCAGCAGCTTGTCAGGGGGGAATTCACCCCTCCACTTT.

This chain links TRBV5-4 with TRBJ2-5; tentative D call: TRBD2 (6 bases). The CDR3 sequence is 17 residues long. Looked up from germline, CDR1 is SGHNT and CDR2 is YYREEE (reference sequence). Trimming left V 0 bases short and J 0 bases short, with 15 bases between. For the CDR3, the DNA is TGTGCCAGCAGCTTGGGAGCGGCGGGGATGTACCAAGAGACCCAGTACTTC. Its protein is CASSLGAAGMYQETQYF.

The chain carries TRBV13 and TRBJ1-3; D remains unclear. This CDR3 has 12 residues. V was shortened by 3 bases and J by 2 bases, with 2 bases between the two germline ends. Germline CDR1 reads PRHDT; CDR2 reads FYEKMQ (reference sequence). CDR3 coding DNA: TGTGCCAGCAGCTTCGCTGGAAACACCATATATTTT. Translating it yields CASSFAGNTIYF.

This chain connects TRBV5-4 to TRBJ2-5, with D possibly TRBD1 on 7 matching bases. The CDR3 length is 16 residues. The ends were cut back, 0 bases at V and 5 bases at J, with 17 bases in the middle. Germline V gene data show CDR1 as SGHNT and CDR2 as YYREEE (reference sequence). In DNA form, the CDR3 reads TGTGCCAGCAGCTTGGATGCGGGACAGACCAGGGAGACCCAGTACTTC. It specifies CASSLDAGQTRETQYF.

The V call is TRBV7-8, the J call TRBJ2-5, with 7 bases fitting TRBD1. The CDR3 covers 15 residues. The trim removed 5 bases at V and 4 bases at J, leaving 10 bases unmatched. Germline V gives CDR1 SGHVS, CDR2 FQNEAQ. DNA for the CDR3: TGTGCCAGCAGCGGAGAAAACAGGGGTTTAGAGACCCAGTACTTC. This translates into CASSGENRGLETQYF.

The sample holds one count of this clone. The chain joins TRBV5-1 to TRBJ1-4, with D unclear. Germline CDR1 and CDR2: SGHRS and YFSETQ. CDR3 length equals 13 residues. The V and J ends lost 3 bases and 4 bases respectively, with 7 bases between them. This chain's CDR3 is CASSSGINEKLFF. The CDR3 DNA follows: TGCGCCAGCAGCTCGGGTATTAATGAAAAACTGTTTTTT.

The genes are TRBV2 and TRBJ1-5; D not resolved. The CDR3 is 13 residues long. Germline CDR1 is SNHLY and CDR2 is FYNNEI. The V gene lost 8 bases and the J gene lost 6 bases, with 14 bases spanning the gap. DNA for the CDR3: TGTGCCAGCTTCGGGAAGGTTGGTCAGCCCCAGCATTTT. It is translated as CASFGKVGQPQHF.

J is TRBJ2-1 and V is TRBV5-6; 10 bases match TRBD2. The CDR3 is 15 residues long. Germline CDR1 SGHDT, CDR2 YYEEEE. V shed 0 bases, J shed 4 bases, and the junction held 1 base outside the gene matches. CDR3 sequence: CASSLATSGYNEQFF. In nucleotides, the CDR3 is TGTGCCAGCAGCTTGGCGACTAGCGGGTACAATGAGCAGTTCTTC.

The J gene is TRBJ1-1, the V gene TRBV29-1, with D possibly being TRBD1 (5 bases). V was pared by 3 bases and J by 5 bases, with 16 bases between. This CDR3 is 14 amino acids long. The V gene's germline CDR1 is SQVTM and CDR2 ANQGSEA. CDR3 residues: CSVDSPDGGTEAFF. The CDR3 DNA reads TGCAGCGTTGACAGCCCTGACGGGGGAACTGAAGCTTTCTTT. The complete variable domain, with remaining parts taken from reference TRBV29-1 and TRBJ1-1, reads SAVISQKPSRDICQRGTSLTIQCQVDSQVTMMFWYRQQPGQSLTLIATANQGSEATYESGFVIDKFPISRPNLTFSTLTVSNMSPEDSSIYLCSVDSPDGGTEAFFGQGTRLTVV.

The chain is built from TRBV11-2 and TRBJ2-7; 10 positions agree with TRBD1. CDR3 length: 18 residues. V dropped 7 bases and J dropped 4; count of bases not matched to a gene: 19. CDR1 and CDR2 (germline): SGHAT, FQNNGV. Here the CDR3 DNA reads TGTGCCAGCAACACATGGGACAGGGGCTATGACCCTTGGTACGAGCAGTACGTC. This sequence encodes CASNTWDRGYDPWYEQYV.

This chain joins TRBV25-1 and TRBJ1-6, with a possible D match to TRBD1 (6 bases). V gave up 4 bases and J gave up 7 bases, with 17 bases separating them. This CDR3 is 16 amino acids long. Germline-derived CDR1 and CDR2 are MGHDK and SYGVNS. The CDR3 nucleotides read TGTGCCAGCAGTGTTCTGGGGGCCATTGACAATTCACCCCTCCACTTT. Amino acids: CASSVLGAIDNSPLHF.

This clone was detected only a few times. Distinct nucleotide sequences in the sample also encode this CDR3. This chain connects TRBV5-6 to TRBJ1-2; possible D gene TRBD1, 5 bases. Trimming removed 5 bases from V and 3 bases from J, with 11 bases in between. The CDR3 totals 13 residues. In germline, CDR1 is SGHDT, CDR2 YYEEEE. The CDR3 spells CASSYWGDYGYTF. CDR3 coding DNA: TGTGCCAGCAGTTATTGGGGGGACTATGGCTACACCTTC.

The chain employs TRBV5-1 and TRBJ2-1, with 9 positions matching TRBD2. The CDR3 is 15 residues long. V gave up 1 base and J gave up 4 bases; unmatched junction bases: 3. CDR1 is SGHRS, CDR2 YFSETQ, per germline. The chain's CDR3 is CASSLIAGAYNEQFF. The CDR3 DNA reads TGCGCCAGCAGCTTGATAGCGGGGGCTTACAATGAGCAGTTCTTC.

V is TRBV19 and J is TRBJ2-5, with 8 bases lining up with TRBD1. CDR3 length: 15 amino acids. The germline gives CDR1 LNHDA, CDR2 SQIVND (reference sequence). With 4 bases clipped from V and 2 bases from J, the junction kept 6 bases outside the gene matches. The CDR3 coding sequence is TGTGCCAGTAGTACCCCGGGACAGGATCAAGAGACCCAGTACTTC. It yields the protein CASSTPGQDQETQYF.